The clone carrying this T cell receptor (beta chain) was detected only a few times. What it recognizes is unknown. This entry is derived from a study of identical twins. The V gene end was trimmed by 6 bases and the J gene end by 4 bases; junction bases not matched to a gene: 8. The CDR3 is 15 residues long. The germline V gene encodes CDR1 MDHEN and CDR2 SYDVKM. Study-level results: Invariant MAIT and iNKT cells could partly confound zero-insertion analyses. Beta clonotypes that were abundant in cord blood contained fewer insertions, a pattern absent from memory repertoires. Modelling underestimated the level of out-of-frame TCR alpha sharing observed in monozygotic twins.

Unique molecular identifiers were present on the cDNA, and a universal primer site came from template switching. TCRdb used MiXCR to reprocess the 5' RACE reads, holding one entry per CDR3 protein. The sample consists of 400,000 to 600,000 distinct CDR3 sequences, 20% to 25% of them appearing once. These records were also assigned to another study, of yellow fever vaccine responses in identical twins.

Sequencing was performed on CD4+ T cells sorted from blood. The sequence derives from a woman aged 18-30 years in good health. The gene calls are TRBV28 and TRBJ2-7; TRBD2 agrees at 11 bases. CDR3 sequence (DNA): TGTGCCAGCAGCCAGAAGGTAGCGGGAGGGTACGAGCAGTACTTC. The encoded protein is CASSQKVAGGYEQYF.